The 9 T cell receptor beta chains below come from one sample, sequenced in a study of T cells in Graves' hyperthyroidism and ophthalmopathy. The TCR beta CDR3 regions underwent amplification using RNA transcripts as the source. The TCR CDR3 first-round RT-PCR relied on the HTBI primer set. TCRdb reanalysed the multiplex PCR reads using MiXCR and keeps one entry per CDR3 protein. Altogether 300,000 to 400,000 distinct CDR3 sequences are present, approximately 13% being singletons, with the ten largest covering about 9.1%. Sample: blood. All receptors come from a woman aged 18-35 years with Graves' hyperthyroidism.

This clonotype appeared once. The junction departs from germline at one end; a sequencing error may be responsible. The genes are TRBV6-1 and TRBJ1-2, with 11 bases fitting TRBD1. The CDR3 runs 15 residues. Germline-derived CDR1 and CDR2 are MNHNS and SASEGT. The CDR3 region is CASREGQGAVYGYTF. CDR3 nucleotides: TGTGCCAGCAGAGAAGGACAGGGGGCCGTATATGGCTACACCTTC.

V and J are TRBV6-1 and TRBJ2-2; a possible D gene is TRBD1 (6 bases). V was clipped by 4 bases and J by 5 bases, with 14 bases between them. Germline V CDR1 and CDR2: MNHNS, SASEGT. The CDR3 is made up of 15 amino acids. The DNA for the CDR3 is TGTGCCAGCAGTGGCTGGGGACAAAAAACCGGGGAGCTGTTTTTT. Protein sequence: CASSGWGQKTGELFF.

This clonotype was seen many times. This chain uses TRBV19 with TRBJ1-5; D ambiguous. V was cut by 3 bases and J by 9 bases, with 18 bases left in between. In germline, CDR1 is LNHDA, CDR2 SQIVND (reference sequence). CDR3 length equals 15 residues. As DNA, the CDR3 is TGTGCCAGTAGTATTGGTCGGGCAGGTTTCTCGCCCCAGCATTTT. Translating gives CASSIGRAGFSPQHF.

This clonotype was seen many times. CDR3 bases: TGTGCCAGCTCACCCTCAGGGCACGAGCAGTACTTC. It is translated as CASSPSGHEQYF. The chain combines TRBV18 with TRBJ2-7, with TRBD1 as a possible D gene (5 bases). The length of the CDR3 is 12 residues. Trimming pared 3 bases from V and 5 bases from J, leaving 8 bases between. Germline-derived CDR1 and CDR2 are KGHSH and LQKENI.

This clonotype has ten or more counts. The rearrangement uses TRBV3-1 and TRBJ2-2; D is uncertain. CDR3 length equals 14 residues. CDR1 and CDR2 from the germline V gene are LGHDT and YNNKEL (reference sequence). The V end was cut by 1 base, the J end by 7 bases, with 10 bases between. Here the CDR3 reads CASSQVEAYGELFF. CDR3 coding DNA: TGTGCCAGCAGCCAAGTGGAAGCTTACGGGGAGCTGTTTTTT.

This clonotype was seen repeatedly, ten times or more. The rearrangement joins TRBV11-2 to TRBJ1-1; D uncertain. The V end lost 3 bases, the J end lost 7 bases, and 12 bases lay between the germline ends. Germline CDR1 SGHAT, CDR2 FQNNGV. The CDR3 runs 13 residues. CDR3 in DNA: TGTGCCAGCAGCTTTAACAGAAACCATGAAGCTTTCTTT. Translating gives CASSFNRNHEAFF. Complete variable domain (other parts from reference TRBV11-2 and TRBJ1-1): EAGVAQSPRYKIIEKRQSVAFWCNPISGHATLYWYQQILGQGPKLLIQFQNNGVVDDSQLPKDRFSAERLKGVDSTLKIQPAKLEDSAVYLCASSFNRNHEAFFGQGTRLTVV.

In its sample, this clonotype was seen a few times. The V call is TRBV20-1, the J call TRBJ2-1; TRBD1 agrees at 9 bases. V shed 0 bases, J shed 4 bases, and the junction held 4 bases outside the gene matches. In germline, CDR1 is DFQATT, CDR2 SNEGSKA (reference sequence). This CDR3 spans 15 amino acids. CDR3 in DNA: TGCAGTGCTAGAGATCAGGGACAGGGTTACAATGAGCAGTTCTTC. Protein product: CSARDQGQGYNEQFF.

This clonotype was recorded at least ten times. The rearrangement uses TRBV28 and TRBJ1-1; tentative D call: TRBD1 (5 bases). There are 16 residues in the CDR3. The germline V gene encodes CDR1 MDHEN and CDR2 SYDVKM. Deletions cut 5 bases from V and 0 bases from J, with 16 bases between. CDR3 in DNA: TGTGCCAGCAGTCCCCGACAGCGAGTCATGAACACTGAAGCTTTCTTT. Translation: CASSPRQRVMNTEAFF.

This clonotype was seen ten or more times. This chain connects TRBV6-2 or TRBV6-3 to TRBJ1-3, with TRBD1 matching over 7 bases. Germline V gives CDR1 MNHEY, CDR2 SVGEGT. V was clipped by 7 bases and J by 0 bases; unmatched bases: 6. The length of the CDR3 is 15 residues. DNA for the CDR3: TGTGCCAGCACCTACAGGGGACTCTCTGGAAACACCATATATTTT. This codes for CASTYRGLSGNTIYF.